These T cell receptor beta chains were read from a single sample in a study of blood T cell repertoires in COVID-19. Measured with immunoSEQ multiplex PCR; TCRdb has only the in-frame clones, and not every one. The table records some 120,000 clones, around 81% of them present only once. The source material was peripheral blood. These receptors were taken from a woman between 50 and 59 years old with acute or convalescent COVID-19. Each CDR3 is given without its conserved first and last residue. The listing skips clone size in some rows; elsewhere it reads once, few, many or a size class.

CDR3: ASRSSGRPGELF; J: TRBJ2-2; size: NA; V: TRBV5-1
CDR3: ASSVRQITEAF; J: TRBJ1-1; size: NA; V: TRBV2
CDR3: ASSPPQGRPGYT; J: TRBJ1-2; size: few; V: TRBV9
CDR3: ASSYRASYNSPLH; J: TRBJ1-6; size: NA; V: TRBV11-3
CDR3: ASSQVRGINEKLF; J: TRBJ1-4; size: NA; V: TRBV14
CDR3: ASSPSYQTDGYT; J: TRBJ1-2; size: once; V: TRBV6-5
CDR3: ASSVGINSPLH; J: TRBJ1-6; size: NA; V: TRBV10-1
CDR3: ASSVGQSSYNSPLH; J: TRBJ1-6; size: few; V: TRBV9
CDR3: ASSLGGRSPLH; J: TRBJ1-6; size: once; V: TRBV7-9
CDR3: ASSLRGQGGYT; J: TRBJ1-2; size: once; V: TRBV5-5
CDR3: ASSSNSLESTDTQY; J: TRBJ2-3; size: NA; V: TRBV7-3
CDR3: ASSRGQGGSTGELF; J: TRBJ2-2; size: once; V: TRBV7-3
CDR3: ASSRGQPQH; J: TRBJ1-5; size: NA; V: TRBV12-3/TRBV12-4
CDR3: ASSSQKGFATEAF; J: TRBJ1-1; size: NA; V: TRBV3-1/TRBV3-2
CDR3: ASSRRTGYNQPQH; J: TRBJ1-5; size: NA; V: TRBV6-5
CDR3: ASSVGPKISGANVLT; J: TRBJ2-6; size: NA; V: TRBV9
CDR3: ASSSGGHSNQPQH; J: TRBJ1-5; size: once; V: TRBV27
CDR3: ATATGRCYGNTIY; J: TRBJ1-3; size: many; V: TRBV19
CDR3: ASRQGGYSNQPQH; J: TRBJ1-5; size: NA; V: TRBV6-6
CDR3: ASSGQTEAF; J: TRBJ1-1; size: NA; V: TRBV6-5
CDR3: ASSLGLAGEGEQF; J: TRBJ2-1; size: NA; V: TRBV5-1
CDR3: ASSVGGNNYNEQF; J: TRBJ2-1; size: NA; V: TRBV9
CDR3: ASSIRQGTGANVLT; J: TRBJ2-6; size: NA; V: TRBV19
CDR3: ASSGGVETQY; J: TRBJ2-5; size: NA; V: TRBV10-2
CDR3: ASSPNLQGTEAF; J: TRBJ1-1; size: NA; V: TRBV5-1
CDR3: ASGREKTEAF; J: TRBJ1-1; size: NA; V: TRBV27
CDR3: ASSQGQGAWYGYT; J: TRBJ1-2; size: NA; V: TRBV4-1
CDR3: ASSQFAPSSYNEQF; J: TRBJ2-1; size: NA; V: TRBV4-1
CDR3: ATSDASGTTQETQY; J: TRBJ2-5; size: NA; V: TRBV24-1
CDR3: ASAGTGYLYGYT; J: TRBJ1-2; size: NA; V: TRBV19
CDR3: ASSYSPATNEKLF; J: TRBJ1-4; size: NA; V: TRBV2
CDR3: ATIGDFSGGLDEQY; J: TRBJ2-7; size: NA; V: TRBV28
CDR3: ASSLGGLNTEAF; J: TRBJ1-1; size: once; V: TRBV7-2
CDR3: ATTGTGGNQPQH; J: TRBJ1-5; size: NA; V: TRBV10-3
CDR3: ASSPPQGRGTEAF; J: TRBJ1-1; size: NA; V: TRBV18
CDR3: ASSFGGRSSGANVLT; J: TRBJ2-6; size: NA; V: TRBV5-4
CDR3: ASSLELAGGRETQY; J: TRBJ2-5; size: NA; V: TRBV5-5
CDR3: ASSSGGTERQPQH; J: TRBJ1-5; size: NA; V: TRBV28
CDR3: ASSQREVNTEAF; J: TRBJ1-1; size: NA; V: TRBV4-1
CDR3: ASSNGQSTYGYT; J: TRBJ1-2; size: NA; V: TRBV18
CDR3: ASSLGPPSTSGNSYEQY; J: TRBJ2-7; size: NA; V: TRBV11-2
CDR3: ASSQRRGTYEQY; J: TRBJ2-7; size: NA; V: TRBV3-1/TRBV3-2